This T cell receptor (beta chain) was observed in a study of blood T cell repertoires in COVID-19. The CDR3 contains 14 residues. The V gene lost 1 base and the J gene lost 7 bases, with 8 bases spanning the gap. CDR1 is SGHTA, CDR2 FQGNSA, per germline. This clone turned up a few times. The table came from immunoSEQ multiplex PCR; TCRdb's copy has only in-frame clones and leaves some out. The sample holds roughly 100,000 clones, roughly 84% seen once. The sample was peripheral blood. The origin of this receptor is a human donor in a cohort sampled during active COVID-19. V usage is TRBV7-2 and J usage is TRBJ1-6; tentatively, D is TRBD1 (5 bases). The CDR3 nucleotides read TGTGCCAGCAGCTTAGACAGGATGAATTCACCCCTCCACTTT. Translation: CASSLDRMNSPLHF. Using reference TRBV7-2 and TRBJ1-6 for the parts outside the CDR3, the full variable domain is GAGVSQSPSNKVTEKGKDVELRCDPISGHTALYWYRQSLGQGLEFLIYFQGNSAPDKSGLPSDRFSAERTGGSVSTLTIQRTQQEDSAVYLCASSLDRMNSPLHFGNGTRLTVT.